The 27 T cell receptor beta chains presented below share a single source sample, sequenced in a study of CXCR3-negative and CXCR3-positive naive CD8 T cells. Study-wide findings and caveats: Hydrophobicity was higher for TRB CDR3s found in CXCR3-positive naive cells than in CXCR3-negative naive cells.

The antigens these receptors bind are not known. UMI labels and 5' RACE were used to prepare the TRB cDNA libraries. From its re-call of the 5' RACE reads, TCRdb lists each CDR3 protein once, without DNA. The data show 55,000 to 75,000 distinct CDR3 sequences, and the top ten clones hold about 0.7%. The material sequenced was naive CXCR3+ CD8+ T cells from blood. Subset noted: CD45RO-CCR7+CD27+CD95- naive CD8+ T cells expressing CXCR3 (TNR3+). Receptor source: a human donor in good health. Some clones in this sample may be carry-over from other donors' samples.

The chain has TRBV14 and TRBJ2-7; TCRdb returns TRBD1, unconfirmable since there is no DNA. This CDR3 has 14 residues. Germline CDR1 SGHDN, CDR2 FVKESK. This chain's CDR3 is CASSLGGRYYEQYF.

The chain couples TRBV10-3 to TRBJ2-7; as DNA is missing, the TRBD1 call by TCRdb cannot be tested. The CDR3 consists of 13 residues. Looked up from germline, CDR1 is ENHRY and CDR2 is SYGVKD. This CDR3 reads CATTIGEHYEQYF.

The chain links TRBV5-4 to TRBJ2-1; there is no DNA to check the TCRdb D call of TRBD1. Germline V lookup: CDR1 SGHNT, CDR2 YYREEE (reference sequence). The CDR3 has 16 residues. The CDR3 protein is CASSFGGDSVYNEQFF. Full variable domain (rest looked up from reference TRBV5-4 and TRBJ2-1): ETGVTQSPTHLIKTRGQQVTLRCSSQSGHNTVSWYQQALGQGPQFIFQYYREEENGRGNFPPRFSGLQFPNYSSELNVNALELDDSALYLCASSFGGDSVYNEQFFGPGTRLTVL.

The J gene is TRBJ1-5, the V gene TRBV6-2 or TRBV6-3; TCRdb returns TRBD1, unconfirmable since there is no DNA. The germline CDR1 and CDR2 sequences are MNHEY and SVGEGT. This CDR3 spans 17 amino acids. Here the CDR3 reads CASSYSPQGNFIQPQHF.

The chain combines TRBV29-1 with TRBJ2-1; TCRdb returns TRBD1, unconfirmable since there is no DNA. The CDR3 runs 14 residues. CDR1 is SQVTM and CDR2 is ANQGSEA in the germline V gene. CDR3 sequence: CSVDGGRGYNEQFF.

The gene calls are TRBV7-9 and TRBJ1-1. CDR1 is SEHNR and CDR2 is FQNEAQ in the germline V gene (reference sequence). This CDR3 region has 14 residues. This CDR3 is CASTRGGENTEAFF.

The chain links TRBV15 to TRBJ2-1; TCRdb proposes TRBD2, but this gene call is untestable without DNA. There are 13 residues in the CDR3. Germline lookup yields CDR1 LNHNV and CDR2 YYDKDF (reference sequence). CDR3 sequence reads: CATSRARQGEQFF.

The rearrangement links TRBV29-1 to TRBJ2-6. The CDR3 length is 15 residues. In germline, CDR1 is SQVTM, CDR2 ANQGSEA. The CDR3 here is CSVGPDDSGANVLTF.

The V call is TRBV7-2, the J call TRBJ2-5; TCRdb calls TRBD2, which cannot be checked without DNA. Germline assignment: CDR1 SGHTA and CDR2 FQGNSA. This CDR3 has 15 amino acids. CDR3 region: CASKALAGKEETQYF.

The V gene is TRBV28, the J gene TRBJ2-5; TCRdb's D gene call, TRBD2, goes unchecked for lack of DNA. The CDR3 sequence is 15 residues long. The V gene's germline CDR1 is MDHEN and CDR2 SYDVKM. The chain's CDR3 is CASSSGLAGKETQYF. Supplemented by reference TRBV28 and TRBJ2-5, the full variable domain reads DVKVTQSSRYLVKRTGEKVFLECVQDMDHENMFWYRQDPGLGLRLIYFSYDVKMKEKGDIPEGYSVSREKKERFSLILESASTNQTSMYLCASSSGLAGKETQYFGPGTRLLVL.

The chain uses TRBV9 and TRBJ2-1; TCRdb's assignment of TRBD1 cannot be checked, as there is no DNA. From germline, CDR1 is SGDLS and CDR2 YYNGEE. CDR3 length equals 15 residues. CDR3 loop: CASSESGTGLNEQFF.

This sequence joins TRBV7-2 and TRBJ2-5; lacking DNA, the TRBD1 call made by TCRdb goes unchecked. The length of the CDR3 is 14 residues. Looked up from germline, CDR1 is SGHTA and CDR2 is FQGNSA. CDR3 amino acids: CASSFRTAQETQYF.

CDR3 protein: CATSSNREGQDTQYF. This chain joins TRBV15 and TRBJ2-3; without DNA, the TCRdb call of TRBD2 cannot be checked. This CDR3 has 15 amino acids. Germline assignment: CDR1 LNHNV and CDR2 YYDKDF (reference sequence).

V gene TRBV12-3 or TRBV12-4 combines with J gene TRBJ1-5. This CDR3 has 11 residues. CDR3 sequence: CASRTNQPQHF.

The rearrangement joins TRBV7-9 to TRBJ2-3; checking the TCRdb D call of TRBD2 is not possible without DNA. The germline V gene has CDR1 SEHNR and CDR2 FQNEAQ (reference sequence). The CDR3 is 15 amino acids. Here the CDR3 reads CASSLAQRGTDTQYF. Supplemented by reference TRBV7-9 and TRBJ2-3, the full variable domain reads DTGVSQNPRHKITKRGQNVTFRCDPISEHNRLYWYRQTLGQGPEFLTYFQNEAQLEKSRLLSDRFSAERPKGSFSTLEIQRTEQGDSAMYLCASSLAQRGTDTQYFGPGTRLTVL.

This chain links TRBV5-1 with TRBJ2-7. Germline CDR1 is SGHRS and CDR2 is YFSETQ. The CDR3 is made up of 15 amino acids. CDR3 residues: CASSLEAMTSYEQYF.

The chain combines TRBV7-8 with TRBJ2-7; TCRdb selects TRBD1, and the lack of DNA leaves this call unchecked. Germline V gives CDR1 SGHVS, CDR2 FQNEAQ. This CDR3 region has 14 residues. The CDR3 sequence: CASSPPGQGNEQYF. Based on the CDR3 plus reference TRBV7-8 and TRBJ2-7, the full variable domain is GAGVSQSPRYKVAKRGQDVALRCDPISGHVSLFWYQQALGQGPEFLTYFQNEAQLDKSGLPSDRFFAERPEGSVSTLKIQRTQQEDSAVYLCASSPPGQGNEQYFGPGTRLTVT.

The rearrangement uses TRBV29-1 and TRBJ2-5; TCRdb names TRBD2, which stays unverified in the absence of DNA. The CDR3 contains 15 residues. Germline assignment: CDR1 SQVTM and CDR2 ANQGSEA. The CDR3 loop is CSVIPSGGGQETQYF.

V usage is TRBV7-9 and J usage is TRBJ1-2; TCRdb reports TRBD1, a call that lacks DNA to check it against. From germline, CDR1 is SEHNR and CDR2 FQNEAQ (reference sequence). The CDR3 runs to 12 residues. The CDR3 reads CASSTGQNGYTF.

The J gene is TRBJ2-7, the V gene TRBV7-6; lacking DNA, the TRBD2 call made by TCRdb goes unchecked. The CDR3 runs 14 residues. Germline-derived CDR1 and CDR2 are SGHVS and FNYEAQ. CDR3: CASSLIAGGREQYF.

V usage is TRBV7-9 and J usage is TRBJ2-5; the TCRdb D gene call, TRBD1, has no DNA to confirm it. The germline gives CDR1 SEHNR, CDR2 FQNEAQ (reference sequence). The CDR3 runs 15 residues. The CDR3 region is CASSNPGATDGTQYF.

This chain joins TRBV6-2 or TRBV6-3 and TRBJ2-5; as DNA is missing, the TRBD2 call by TCRdb cannot be tested. The CDR3 length is 13 residues. From germline, CDR1 is MNHEY and CDR2 SVGEGT. The CDR3 sequence: CASVNSGGETQYF.

The chain uses TRBV27 and TRBJ2-1; TCRdb outputs TRBD2, but without DNA this stays unchecked. Germline CDR1 reads MNHEY; CDR2 reads SMNVEV (reference sequence). The CDR3 runs to 18 residues. CDR3 region: CASSGRKSGTSGSNEQFF.

By frequency, this clonotype is medium-sized. The gene calls are TRBV7-6 and TRBJ2-1. CDR1 SGHVS and CDR2 FNYEAQ come from the germline V gene. CDR3 length equals 12 residues. This chain's CDR3 is CASSLGYNEQFF.

The genes are TRBV4-3 and TRBJ2-4; TCRdb's D gene call, TRBD1, goes unchecked for lack of DNA. In germline, CDR1 is LGHNA, CDR2 YSLEER. This CDR3 comprises 14 residues. The chain's CDR3 is CASTTGQGVNIQYF.

The CDR3 sequence: CSARTPYYEQYF. The rearrangement joins TRBV20-1 to TRBJ2-7. The CDR3 has 12 residues. Germline loops: CDR1 DFQATT, CDR2 SNEGSKA (reference sequence).

This chain uses TRBV4-1 with TRBJ2-7; the D call of TRBD1 rests on TCRdb alone, since no DNA is present to check it. The CDR3 is 16 amino acids. Germline-derived CDR1 and CDR2 are MGHRA and YSYEKL. The CDR3 loop reads CASSQVEQGGSYEQYF.